These T cell receptor beta chains were read from a single sample in a study of a mutant IDH1 vaccine in newly diagnosed glioma. These receptors have no known antigen. Data came from immunoSEQ multiplex PCR; TCRdb stores just in-frame clones and leaves some out. The sample consists of tens of thousands of clones, roughly 90% of them appearing once. The input for sequencing was PBMCs, taken from a glioma patient whose treatment included an IDH1 peptide vaccine. The receptors shown here come from a man between 18 and 29 years old with glioma. The CDR3 runs from the conserved cysteine through the conserved F or W. A D gene is named only where the DNA matches it firmly. Size is stated for part of the rows, as once, few or many counts, or as a class when the clone is expanded.

J gene | CDR3 length | D gene | clone size | V gene | CDR3 DNA | CDR3 protein
TRBJ2-3 | 17 | NA | NA | TRBV4-3 | TGCGCCAGCAGCCAAGTCCGATCCGGGACCGGACCCGATACGCAGTATTTT | CASSQVRSGTGPDTQYF
TRBJ1-1 | 14 | NA | few | TRBV6-5 | TGTGCCAGCAGTTTGGGGGGACCGAACACTGAAGCTTTCTTT | CASSLGGPNTEAFF
TRBJ1-1 | 14 | NA | NA | TRBV7-9 | TGTGCCAGCAGCCCCTCGGGGCTGAACACTGAAGCTTTCTTT | CASSPSGLNTEAFF
TRBJ2-5 | 14 | NA | NA | TRBV29-1 | TGCAGCGTTGGACAGACTTTAACCCAAGAGACCCAGTACTTC | CSVGQTLTQETQYF
TRBJ2-7 | 15 | TRBD2 | once | TRBV4-3 | TGCGCCAGCAGCTTACGACTAGCGGGAGGACCAGAGCAGTACTTC | CASSLRLAGGPEQYF
TRBJ2-7 | 13 | NA | NA | TRBV30 | TGTGCCTGGAGTAGGGGGAGTACCTACGAGCAGTACTTC | CAWSRGSTYEQYF
TRBJ2-1 | 13 | NA | few | TRBV4-2 | TGTGCCAGCAGCCAAGTTGGGGAAAATGAGCAGTTCTTC | CASSQVGENEQFF
TRBJ1-2 | 14 | TRBD1 | NA | TRBV4-3 | TGCGCCAGCAGCCGGGGACAGGTTAACTATGGCTACACCTTC | CASSRGQVNYGYTF
TRBJ1-4 | 14 | NA | NA | TRBV7-9 | TGTGCCAGCAGCTTATCAGGCTCTAATGAAAAACTGTTTTTT | CASSLSGSNEKLFF
TRBJ2-7 | 15 | NA | NA | TRBV28 | TGTGCCAGCAGGGGGGTGGGAGGCGACACCTACGAGCAGTACTTC | CASRGVGGDTYEQYF
TRBJ1-5 | 16 | NA | NA | TRBV4-3 | TGCGCCAGCAGCCAAGATTTGCAGGGTCCGTGGCAGCCCCAGCATTTT | CASSQDLQGPWQPQHF
TRBJ2-1 | 13 | TRBD2 | NA | TRBV25-1 | TGTGCCACGGGACTAGCGGGAGTTAATGAGCAGTTCTTC | CATGLAGVNEQFF
TRBJ2-3 | 11 | NA | NA | TRBV30 | TGTGCCTGGAGTGTCACAGATACGCAGTATTTT | CAWSVTDTQYF
TRBJ2-5 | 14 | NA | NA | TRBV7-2 | TGTGCCAGCAGCCCTACCCGGAGGTTAGAGACCCAGTACTTC | CASSPTRRLETQYF
TRBJ2-7 | 15 | TRBD2 | once | TRBV5-1 | TGCGCCAGCAGCTTGGAAGGACTAGCTCCCTACGAGCAGTACTTC | CASSLEGLAPYEQYF
TRBJ1-1 | 15 | NA | NA | TRBV19 | TGTGCCAGTAGTATAGGAACAGTCATGAACACTGAAGCTTTCTTT | CASSIGTVMNTEAFF
TRBJ1-5 | 15 | NA | NA | TRBV28 | TGTGCCAGCACCCCTATGCGGGCGAGCAATCAGCCCCAGCATTTT | CASTPMRASNQPQHF
TRBJ2-5 | 15 | NA | NA | TRBV7-2 | TGTGCCAGCAGCTTAGGCCCTAGCGTACAAGAGACCCAGTACTTC | CASSLGPSVQETQYF
TRBJ1-3 | 12 | NA | NA | TRBV27 | TGTGCCAGCGGATCTATAGGAAACACCATATATTTT | CASGSIGNTIYF
TRBJ2-2 | 12 | NA | NA | TRBV29-1 | TGCAGCGTTGACGCGGACACCGGGGAGCTGTTTTTT | CSVDADTGELFF
TRBJ1-1 | 14 | TRBD1 | NA | TRBV30 | TGTGCCTGGAGTGTAGGACAGGGGAGGACTGAAGCTTTCTTT | CAWSVGQGRTEAFF
TRBJ2-7 | 10 | NA | NA | TRBV30 | TGTGCCGCGGGCACCTACGAGCAGTACTTC | CAAGTYEQYF
TRBJ2-7 | 11 | NA | NA | TRBV4-2 | TGTGCCAGCCGGGGGGCGGGGGAGCAGTACTTC | CASRGAGEQYF
TRBJ1-1 | 14 | NA | NA | TRBV6-1 | TGTGCCAGCAGTGAACTCGGGCTTAACACTGAAGCTTTCTTT | CASSELGLNTEAFF
TRBJ1-6 | 14 | NA | NA | TRBV5-1 | TGCGCCAGCAGCTTCGACAGATTTAATTCACCCCTCCACTTT | CASSFDRFNSPLHF
TRBJ2-5 | 16 | NA | NA | TRBV27 | TGTGCCAGCAGTTTGCGATACACAGGTATTGGAGAGACCCAGTACTTC | CASSLRYTGIGETQYF
TRBJ2-3 | 12 | TRBD2 | NA | TRBV4-3 | TGCGCCAGCAGCCAAGGAGCGGGAGTTCAGTATTTT | CASSQGAGVQYF
TRBJ1-1 | 13 | NA | NA | TRBV27 | TGTGCCAGCAGCCTTCGACGGAGCACTGAAGCTTTCTTT | CASSLRRSTEAFF
TRBJ1-4 | 15 | NA | NA | TRBV4-3 | TGCGCCAGCAGCCAAGAACGGGGTGGCAGCGAAAAACTGTTTTTT | CASSQERGGSEKLFF
TRBJ2-3 | 14 | NA | NA | TRBV7-2 | TGTGCCAGCAGCTTAGCGGGGGGCACAGATACGCAGTATTTT | CASSLAGGTDTQYF
TRBJ2-3 | 11 | NA | NA | TRBV20-1 | TGCAGTGCTAGGGGAGGAAATACGCAGTATTTT | CSARGGNTQYF
TRBJ1-6 | 14 | TRBD1 | NA | TRBV30 | TGTGCCTGGAGTGCAAACAGGGGGAAGGCACCCCTCCACTTT | CAWSANRGKAPLHF
TRBJ2-2 | 13 | NA | NA | TRBV11-2 | TGTGCCAGCAGCTTATTGCTGGACGGGGAGCTGTTTTTT | CASSLLLDGELFF
TRBJ1-5 | 15 | NA | NA | TRBV5-4 | TGTGCCAGCAGCTTGTACGCAGGGCCGAATCAGCCCCAGCATTTT | CASSLYAGPNQPQHF
TRBJ1-2 | 14 | TRBD1 | NA | TRBV4-3 | TGCGCCAGCAGCCATCGGGACAGGGTGGGAGGCTACACCTTC | CASSHRDRVGGYTF
TRBJ1-2 | 15 | NA | NA | TRBV5-1 | TGCGCCAGCAGCCCCACAGGGACTGCGAACTATGGCTACACCTTC | CASSPTGTANYGYTF
TRBJ2-7 | 13 | NA | once | TRBV7-9 | TGTGCCAGCAGCTTACCAAGCTCCTACGAGCAGTACTTC | CASSLPSSYEQYF
TRBJ1-1 | 21 | TRBD1 | NA | TRBV6-1 | TGTGCCAGCAGTGAAAGGACAGGGGGCGTTGGCGGTTTGGGTTCGAACACTGAAGCTTTCTTT | CASSERTGGVGGLGSNTEAFF
TRBJ2-7 | 14 | NA | NA | TRBV5-1 | TGCGCCAGCAGCGCCGGCGCGGCTTCCTACGAGCAGTACTTC | CASSAGAASYEQYF
TRBJ2-7 | 16 | TRBD2 | NA | TRBV2 | TGTGCCAGCAGTGAAGAGGAGCAGGCTAGCGGGAGCGAGCAGTACTTC | CASSEEEQASGSEQYF
TRBJ2-5 | 15 | NA | once | TRBV7-9 | TGTGCCAGCAGCTTAGTAGGTCAGGGAGAAGAGACCCAGTACTTC | CASSLVGQGEETQYF
TRBJ2-7 | 12 | NA | NA | TRBV6-5 | TGTGCCAGCAGTTCCGGGGACCGAGAGCAGTACTTC | CASSSGDREQYF
TRBJ2-7 | 14 | NA | NA | TRBV6-5 | TGTGCCAGCAGCCCCCGGGACATCCTCTACGAGCAGTACTTC | CASSPRDILYEQYF
TRBJ1-2 | 15 | NA | once | TRBV6-5 | TGTGCCAGCAGTCCCCTGAGGCAGGGTGGCTATGGCTACACCTTC | CASSPLRQGGYGYTF
TRBJ1-2 | 14 | NA | NA | TRBV5-1 | TGCGCCAGCAGTACCCAGACCCTCGGCTATGGCTACACCTTC | CASSTQTLGYGYTF
TRBJ2-7 | 13 | NA | NA | TRBV5-4 | TGTGCCAGCAGCCTGGACGGCCCTAGGGAGCAGTACTTC | CASSLDGPREQYF
TRBJ1-3 | 14 | TRBD1 | NA | TRBV6-5 | TGTGCCTCCCGAGCAGGGGGTTCTGGAAACACCATATATTTT | CASRAGGSGNTIYF
TRBJ2-7 | 15 | TRBD2 | NA | TRBV6-6 | TGTGCCAGCAGCGATAGCGGGACCGCATCCTACGAGCAGTACTTC | CASSDSGTASYEQYF
TRBJ1-2 | 15 | TRBD1 | NA | TRBV6-6 | TGTGCCAGCAGTTACGGGACAGGGGGCGCAGGTGGCTACACCTTC | CASSYGTGGAGGYTF
TRBJ2-6 | 15 | NA | NA | TRBV6-1 | TGTGCCAGCAGTGGGCAGAGCTCTGGGGCCAACGTCCTGACTTTC | CASSGQSSGANVLTF
TRBJ2-5 | 14 | TRBD1 | NA | TRBV7-2 | TGTGCCAGCAGCGTGCAGGGGGCTTGGGAGACCCAGTACTTC | CASSVQGAWETQYF
TRBJ2-1 | 14 | TRBD2 | once | TRBV5-4 | TGTGCCAGCAGCCCAGGCGGTAGCGGGACTGAGCAGTTCTTC | CASSPGGSGTEQFF
TRBJ1-2 | 16 | NA | NA | TRBV7-2 | TGTGCCAGCAGCTTAGGGGGGGCAGGGACTAACTATGGCTACACCTTC | CASSLGGAGTNYGYTF
TRBJ2-3 | 15 | NA | once | TRBV6-1 | TGTGCCAGCAGTACCCATGCAGACGGCACAGATACGCAGTATTTT | CASSTHADGTDTQYF
TRBJ2-2 | 13 | NA | NA | TRBV29-1 | TGCAGTGGCGTTGCGCAGCTTGGAGGGGAGCTGTTTTTT | CSGVAQLGGELFF
TRBJ1-1 | 14 | NA | few | TRBV6-5 | TGTGCCAGCAGTGAAAGACGGACTTACACTGAAGCTTTCTTT | CASSERRTYTEAFF
TRBJ2-1 | 16 | NA | NA | TRBV9 | TGTGCCAGCAGCCCCGCCCCGGCTAAGGTCTTCAATGAGCAGTTCTTC | CASSPAPAKVFNEQFF
TRBJ1-5 | 14 | NA | NA | TRBV30 | TGTGCCTGGAGTGTAGGAGGGGTTGGTCAGCCCCAGCATTTT | CAWSVGGVGQPQHF
TRBJ2-2 | 18 | NA | NA | TRBV13 | TGTGCCAGCAGCTTAGTCCCGGACGGAACCTCGAACACCGGGGAGCTGTTTTTT | CASSLVPDGTSNTGELFF